This paragraph covers one TCR beta chain sequence. Clones were read by immunoSEQ multiplex PCR, and TCRdb kept only the in-frame ones, dropping some. This table holds fewer than 30,000 clones, around four fifths found once. This sample is part of a study of monozygotic twins with cystic fibrosis. The CDR3 extends over 15 amino acids. Germline CDR1 and CDR2: SQVTM and ANQGSEA. Trimming stripped 3 bases from V and 2 bases from J, with 16 bases between. The specimen was blood. This receptor was obtained from a girl aged 2-10 years with cystic fibrosis. The chain couples TRBV29-1 to TRBJ2-5; D perhaps matches TRBD1 (6 bases). In nucleotides, the CDR3 is TGCAGCGTTGATCGTATTCCAGGGGAACAAGAGACCCAGTACTTC. Translated: CSVDRIPGEQETQYF.